This T cell receptor beta chain emerged from a study of blood T cell repertoires in COVID-19. Overall study: Whether acute or convalescent, the COVID-19 samples came from the United States, Italy and Spain.

This CDR3 region has 15 residues. With 1 base clipped from V and 1 base from J, the junction kept 2 bases outside the gene matches. From germline, CDR1 is SGDLS and CDR2 YYNGEE. The protocol was immunoSEQ multiplex PCR, while the TCRdb copy is restricted to in-frame clones and leaves out a portion. In the table there are roughly 100,000 clones, approximately 84% of which are singletons. The sample was peripheral blood. The sequence derives from a human donor in a cohort sampled during active or convalescent COVID-19. The rearrangement uses TRBV9 and TRBJ2-1; 7 bases are shared with TRBD2. CDR3 amino acids: CASSVQLASYNEQFF. The CDR3 region has the DNA TGTGCCAGCAGCGTACAACTAGCGTCCTACAATGAGCAGTTCTTC.